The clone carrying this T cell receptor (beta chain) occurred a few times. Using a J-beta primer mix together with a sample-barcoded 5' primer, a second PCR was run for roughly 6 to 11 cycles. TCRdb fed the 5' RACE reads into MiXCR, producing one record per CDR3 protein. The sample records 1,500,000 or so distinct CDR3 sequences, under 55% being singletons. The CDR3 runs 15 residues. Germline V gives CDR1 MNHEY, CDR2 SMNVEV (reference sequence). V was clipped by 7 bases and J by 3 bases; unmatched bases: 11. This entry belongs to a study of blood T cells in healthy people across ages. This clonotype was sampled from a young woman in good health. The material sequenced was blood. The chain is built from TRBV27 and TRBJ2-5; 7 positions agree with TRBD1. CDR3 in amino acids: CASTTFRDREETQYF. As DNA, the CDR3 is TGTGCCAGCACGACCTTCCGGGACAGAGAAGAGACCCAGTACTTC.